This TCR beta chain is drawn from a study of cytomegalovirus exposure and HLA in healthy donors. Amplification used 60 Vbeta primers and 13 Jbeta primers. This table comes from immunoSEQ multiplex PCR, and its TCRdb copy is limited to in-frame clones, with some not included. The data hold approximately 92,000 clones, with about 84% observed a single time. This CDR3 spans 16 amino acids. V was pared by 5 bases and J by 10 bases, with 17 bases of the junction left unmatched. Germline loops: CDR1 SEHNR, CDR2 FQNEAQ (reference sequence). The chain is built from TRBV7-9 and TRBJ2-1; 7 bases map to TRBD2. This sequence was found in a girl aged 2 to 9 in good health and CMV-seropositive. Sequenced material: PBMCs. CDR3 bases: TGTGCCAGCAGCCCCCCAGAGCGGGGCCAGTGGGAGGAGCAGTTCTTC. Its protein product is CASSPPERGQWEEQFF.